This TCR beta chain comes out of a study of blood T cell repertoires in COVID-19. Generated by immunoSEQ multiplex PCR, the TCRdb table keeps only in-frame clones and is missing some. The data hold about 97,000 clones, with 75% to 95% observed a single time. The CDR3 consists of 16 residues. The chain carries TRBV12-2 and TRBJ1-1. TRBV12-2 is listed as a pseudogene. The origin of this receptor is a man between 18 and 29 years old with acute or convalescent COVID-19. The sample comprised peripheral blood. CDR3 coding DNA: TGTGCAAGTCGCCTCTTTTCGGGCAGCGGGAACACTGAAGCTTTCTTT. Protein sequence: CASRLFSGSGNTEAFF.